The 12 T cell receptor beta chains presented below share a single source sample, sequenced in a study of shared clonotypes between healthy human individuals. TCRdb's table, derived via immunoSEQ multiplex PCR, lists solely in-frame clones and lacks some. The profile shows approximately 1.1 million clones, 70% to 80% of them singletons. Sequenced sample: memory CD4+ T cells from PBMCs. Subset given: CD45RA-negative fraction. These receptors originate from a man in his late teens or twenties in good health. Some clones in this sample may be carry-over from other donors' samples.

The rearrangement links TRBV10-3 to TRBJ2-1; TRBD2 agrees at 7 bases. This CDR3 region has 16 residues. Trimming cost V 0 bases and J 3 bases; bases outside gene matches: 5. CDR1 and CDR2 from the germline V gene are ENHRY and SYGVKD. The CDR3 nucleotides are TGTGCCATCAGTGAGTCGGGGGGGACCTACTACAATGAGCAGTTCTTC. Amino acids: CAISESGGTYYNEQFF.

The CDR3 sequence is CASSIGTVGEKLFF. The CDR3 DNA sequence: TGTGCCAGTAGTATAGGGACAGTCGGGGAAAAACTGTTTTTT. The chain has TRBV19 and TRBJ1-4; possibly TRBD1 for D (6 bases). Trimming removed 1 base at V and 8 bases at J, with 11 bases between. Per germline, CDR1 LNHDA and CDR2 SQIVND (reference sequence). The CDR3 is 14 amino acids.

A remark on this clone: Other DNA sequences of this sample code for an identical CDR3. DNA for the CDR3: TGCGCCAGCAGCTCGGGGCAGGGATCCTACGAGCAGTACTTC. Protein sequence: CASSSGQGSYEQYF. V gene TRBV5-1 combines with J gene TRBJ2-7; D assignment may be TRBD1 or TRBD2 (5 bases each). CDR3 length: 14 amino acids. Germline CDR1 SGHRS, CDR2 YFSETQ. V gave up 3 bases and J gave up 1 base, with 11 bases separating them. Filled out from reference TRBV5-1 and TRBJ2-7, the complete variable domain reads KAGVTQTPRYLIKTRGQQVTLSCSPISGHRSVSWYQQTPGQGLQFLFEYFSETQRNKGNFPGRFSGRQFSNSRSEMNVSTLELGDSALYLCASSSGQGSYEQYFGPGTRLTVT.

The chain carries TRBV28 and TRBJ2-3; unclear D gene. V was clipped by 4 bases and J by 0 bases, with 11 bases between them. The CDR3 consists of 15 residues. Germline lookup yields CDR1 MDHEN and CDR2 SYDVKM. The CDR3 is CASSYGTPSTDTQYF. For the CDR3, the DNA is TGTGCCAGCAGTTACGGTACCCCTAGCACAGATACGCAGTATTTT.

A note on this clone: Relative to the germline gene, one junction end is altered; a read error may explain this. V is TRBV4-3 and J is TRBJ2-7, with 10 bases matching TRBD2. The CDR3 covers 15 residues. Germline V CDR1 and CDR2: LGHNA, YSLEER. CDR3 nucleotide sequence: TGCGCCAGCAGTCAAGCGGGAGGGTCGCCCTACGAGCAGTACTTC. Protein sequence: CASSQAGGSPYEQYF.

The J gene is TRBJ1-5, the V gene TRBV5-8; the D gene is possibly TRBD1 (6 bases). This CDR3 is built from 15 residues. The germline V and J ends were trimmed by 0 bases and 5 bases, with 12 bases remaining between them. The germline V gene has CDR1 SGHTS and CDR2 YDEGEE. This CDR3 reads CASSLVQGMDQPQHF. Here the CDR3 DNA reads TGTGCCAGCAGCTTGGTTCAGGGGATGGATCAGCCCCAGCATTTT.

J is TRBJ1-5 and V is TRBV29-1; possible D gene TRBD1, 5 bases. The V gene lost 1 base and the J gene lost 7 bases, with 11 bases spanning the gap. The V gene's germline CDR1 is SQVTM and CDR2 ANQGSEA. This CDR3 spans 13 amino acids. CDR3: CSVEVSGNQPQHF. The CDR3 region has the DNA TGCAGCGTTGAAGTTTCAGGGAACCAGCCCCAGCATTTT.

CDR3 loop: CASSSTLRVGQGSNSYEQYF. CDR3 DNA: TGTGCCAGCAGCTCCACCCTTAGGGTAGGACAGGGATCGAACTCCTACGAGCAGTACTTC. The rearrangement links TRBV7-3 to TRBJ2-7; 8 nucleotides align to TRBD1. V lost 4 bases, J lost 0 bases, and 20 bases stayed unmatched. This CDR3 comprises 20 residues. Germline V gives CDR1 SGHTA, CDR2 FQGTGA.

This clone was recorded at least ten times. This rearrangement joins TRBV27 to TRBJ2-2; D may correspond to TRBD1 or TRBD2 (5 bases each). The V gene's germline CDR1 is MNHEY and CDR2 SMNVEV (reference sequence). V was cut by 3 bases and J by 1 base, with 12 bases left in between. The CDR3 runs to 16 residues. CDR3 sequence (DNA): TGTGCCAGCAGTTTTAAGGGACCCCGGAACACCGGGGAGCTGTTTTTT. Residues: CASSFKGPRNTGELFF.

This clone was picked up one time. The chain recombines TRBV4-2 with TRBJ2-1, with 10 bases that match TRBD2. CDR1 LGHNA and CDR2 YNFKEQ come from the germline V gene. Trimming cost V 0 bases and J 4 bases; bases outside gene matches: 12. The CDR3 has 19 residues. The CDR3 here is CASSQDIVTSGKLYNEQFF. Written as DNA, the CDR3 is TGTGCCAGCAGCCAAGATATTGTAACTAGCGGGAAACTTTACAATGAGCAGTTCTTC.

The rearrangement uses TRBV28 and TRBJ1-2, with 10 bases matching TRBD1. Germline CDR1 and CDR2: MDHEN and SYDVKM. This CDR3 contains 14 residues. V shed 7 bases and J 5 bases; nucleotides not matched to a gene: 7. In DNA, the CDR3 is TGTGCCAGCAATATGGACAGGGGGAAATATGGCTACACCTTC. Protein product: CASNMDRGKYGYTF.

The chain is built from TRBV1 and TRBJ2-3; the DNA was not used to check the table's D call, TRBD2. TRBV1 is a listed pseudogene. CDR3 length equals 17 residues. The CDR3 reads CTSSQLPGLSPPDTQYF. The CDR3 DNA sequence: TGCACCAGCAGCCAGCTTCCGGGACTATCCCCCCCAGATACGCAGTATTTT.